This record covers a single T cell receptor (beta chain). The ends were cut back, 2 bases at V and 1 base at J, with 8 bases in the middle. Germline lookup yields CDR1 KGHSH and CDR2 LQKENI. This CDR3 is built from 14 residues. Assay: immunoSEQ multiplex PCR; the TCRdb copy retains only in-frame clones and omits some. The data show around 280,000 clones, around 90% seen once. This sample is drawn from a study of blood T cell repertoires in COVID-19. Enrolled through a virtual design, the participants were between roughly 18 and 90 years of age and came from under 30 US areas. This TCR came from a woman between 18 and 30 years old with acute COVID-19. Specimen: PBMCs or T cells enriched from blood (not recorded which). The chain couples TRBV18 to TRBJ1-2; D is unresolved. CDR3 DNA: TGTGCCAGCTCACCATCGTCTCGTAACTATGGCTACACCTTC. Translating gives CASSPSSRNYGYTF.